Below, 25 T cell receptor beta chains from the same sample are listed, as sequenced in a study of CD8 T cells in Susac syndrome. Random hexamers were used to reverse transcribe the RNA input (about 0.5 to 1 ug). TCRdb passed the immunoSEQ multiplex PCR reads through MiXCR, listing each CDR3 protein once. The sample holds tens of thousands of distinct CDR3 sequences; 80% to 95% are singletons and the top ten take approximately 0.41%. The sequencing sample was made of CD8+ T cells from PBMCs. The source is a human donor in good health.

The V call is TRBV4-1, the J call TRBJ2-7, with a weak D call TRBD1 (6 bases). The V end was cut by 0 bases, the J end by 3 bases, with 12 bases between. The CDR3 has 15 amino acids. Germline V gene data show CDR1 as MGHRA and CDR2 as YSYEKL. The CDR3 bases are TGCGCCAGCAGCCAAGAGGTCGGGACAATCTACGAGCAGTACTTC. This encodes CASSQEVGTIYEQYF.

This sequence joins TRBV7-8 and TRBJ2-7; 7 nucleotides align to TRBD1. This CDR3 is built from 14 residues. The germline V gene encodes CDR1 SGHVS and CDR2 FQNEAQ. Unmatched junction bases numbered 10, after V lost 10 bases and J lost 1 base. This CDR3 reads CATSGTADSYEQYF. The CDR3 DNA reads as TGTGCCACATCCGGGACAGCTGATTCCTACGAGCAGTACTTC.

The gene calls are TRBV12-3 or TRBV12-4 and TRBJ2-7; 12 bases line up with TRBD2. The CDR3 covers 14 residues. Trimming at V came to 3 bases and at J to 5 bases, leaving 2 bases not matched to a gene. The CDR3 loop reads CASSFLAGGDEQYF. CDR3 nucleotide sequence: TGTGCCAGCAGTTTTCTAGCGGGAGGGGACGAGCAGTACTTC.

This clonotype came up once. This chain joins TRBV7-9 and TRBJ2-1, with D tentatively TRBD1 (6 bases). Trimming stripped 2 bases from V and 8 bases from J, with 13 bases between. The CDR3 contains 14 residues. Germline loops: CDR1 SEHNR, CDR2 FQNEAQ (reference sequence). The CDR3 coding sequence is TGTGCCAGCAGCTTATCGTGGGACACGGATGAGCAGTTCTTC. Protein product: CASSLSWDTDEQFF.

V and J are TRBV7-9 and TRBJ1-1, with D uncertain. Trimming removed 0 bases at V and 4 bases at J, with 15 bases between. CDR3 length: 16 residues. CDR1 is SEHNR and CDR2 is FQNEAQ in the germline V gene (reference sequence). CDR3: CASSLAVRVLGTEAFF. CDR3 coding DNA: TGTGCCAGCAGCTTAGCGGTGAGGGTTCTAGGCACTGAAGCTTTCTTT.

J is TRBJ2-1 and V is TRBV28, with D unresolved. V gave up 3 bases and J gave up 7 bases, with 13 bases separating them. The germline CDR1 and CDR2 sequences are MDHEN and SYDVKM. The CDR3 totals 14 residues. The chain's CDR3 is CASSFRGPLNEQFF. CDR3 bases: TGTGCCAGCAGTTTCCGAGGACCCTTGAATGAGCAGTTCTTC.

V gene TRBV20-1 combines with J gene TRBJ1-2; tentative D call: TRBD1 (5 bases). V lost 8 bases to trimming and J lost 3 bases, with 22 bases between them. The CDR3 loop spans 15 amino acids. CDR1 and CDR2 from the germline V gene are DFQATT and SNEGSKA (reference sequence). The CDR3 DNA is TGCAGTCCACTAGCCCCCAGGGACTACCACTATGGCTACACCTTC. This translates into CSPLAPRDYHYGYTF.

The chain links TRBV20-1 to TRBJ2-7; a weak D match, TRBD2 (6 bases). The CDR3 extends over 13 amino acids. Germline V CDR1 and CDR2: DFQATT, SNEGSKA (reference sequence). Trimming removed 5 bases at V and 4 bases at J, with 15 bases between. The CDR3: CSAVTRIGYEQYF. CDR3 DNA sequence: TGCAGTGCTGTGACTAGGATAGGTTACGAGCAGTACTTC.

V usage is TRBV6-2 or TRBV6-3 and J usage is TRBJ2-7; 7 nucleotides line up with TRBD2. The CDR3 has 14 residues. V shed 6 bases and J 5 bases; nucleotides not matched to a gene: 10. Germline CDR1 MNHEY, CDR2 SVGEGT. The CDR3 is CASSYGGGRNEQYF. CDR3 bases: TGTGCCAGCAGCTACGGCGGGGGTCGGAACGAGCAGTACTTC.

The gene calls are TRBV6-2 or TRBV6-3 and TRBJ2-7; 12 bases are shared with TRBD2. With 5 bases clipped from V and 3 bases from J, the junction kept 5 bases outside the gene matches. The CDR3 runs 15 residues. The germline CDR1 and CDR2 sequences are MNHEY and SVGEGT. CDR3 nucleotide sequence: TGTGCCAGCAGTAAATGGACTAGCGGGATCTACGAGCAGTACTTC. Residues: CASSKWTSGIYEQYF.

This clonotype came up a few times. J is TRBJ1-1 and V is TRBV30; D gene unclear. The germline V gene encodes CDR1 GTSNPN and CDR2 SVGIG (reference sequence). V was clipped by 2 bases and J by 4 bases, with 8 bases between them. The CDR3 sequence is 12 residues long. As DNA, the CDR3 is TGTGCCTGGAGTCCCTTTGGCACTGAAGCTTTCTTT. Protein: CAWSPFGTEAFF.

The chain combines TRBV9 with TRBJ2-1; D gene unclear. The CDR3 is 17 amino acids. V was clipped by 2 bases and J by 0 bases, with 15 bases between them. Germline loops: CDR1 SGDLS, CDR2 YYNGEE. CDR3 DNA: TGTGCCAGCAGCGTCCCTCCTAGTACGGACTCCTACAATGAGCAGTTCTTC. This encodes CASSVPPSTDSYNEQFF.

This clonotype was seen just once. The genes are TRBV20-1 and TRBJ1-2; D may be TRBD1 (5 bases). The CDR3 is 13 residues long. Trimming left V 5 bases short and J 4 bases short, with 14 bases between. The V gene's germline CDR1 is DFQATT and CDR2 SNEGSKA (reference sequence). The CDR3 bases are TGCAGTGCTCCTGATAGGGACTCCTATGGCTACACCTTC. As protein: CSAPDRDSYGYTF.

The rearrangement uses TRBV5-4 and TRBJ2-3; D unresolved. Between the trimmed V and J ends, which lost 6 bases and 5 bases, there was a span of 10 bases. The CDR3 is 12 amino acids. CDR1 is SGHNT and CDR2 is YYREEE in the germline V gene (reference sequence). The CDR3 region is CASTSLGDTQYF. Here the CDR3 DNA reads TGTGCCAGCACCTCATTGGGAGATACGCAGTATTTT.

The chain combines TRBV5-1 with TRBJ2-1; TRBD2 matches at 10 bases. Germline assignment: CDR1 SGHRS and CDR2 YFSETQ. The CDR3 is 17 residues long. With 1 base clipped from V and 8 bases from J, the junction kept 12 bases outside the gene matches. CDR3 sequence: CASSLLPASGSIDEQFF. CDR3 bases: TGCGCCAGCAGCTTGCTCCCAGCTAGCGGGAGTATCGATGAGCAGTTCTTC.

The rearrangement joins TRBV7-8 to TRBJ2-2; 9 bases align to TRBD1. With 4 bases clipped from V and 4 bases from J, the junction kept 10 bases outside the gene matches. The germline V gene has CDR1 SGHVS and CDR2 FQNEAQ. The CDR3 spans 17 residues. CDR3 nucleotides: TGTGCCAGCAGCTCGCCGAACAGGGGGCCGATCACCGGGGAGCTGTTTTTT. Amino acids: CASSSPNRGPITGELFF.

This sequence joins TRBV6-1 and TRBJ2-3, with 10 bases matching TRBD2. Germline V gene data show CDR1 as MNHNS and CDR2 as SASEGT. Losses at the gene ends were 3 bases for V and 4 bases for J; bases not matched to a gene: 7. The CDR3 extends over 16 amino acids. CDR3 residues: CASSDLAGAKADTQYF. The CDR3 nucleotides are TGTGCCAGCAGTGACCTAGCGGGAGCGAAGGCAGATACGCAGTATTTT.

For the CDR3, the DNA is TGTGCCACGTCCGATGAATACGAGCAGTACTTC. The encoded protein is CATSDEYEQYF. The V call is TRBV24-1, the J call TRBJ2-7; no firm D call. CDR1 and CDR2 from the germline V gene are KGHDR and SFDVKD. The CDR3 spans 11 residues. V was pared by 10 bases and J by 4 bases, with 10 bases between.

This clonotype was seen a few times. The chain employs TRBV7-2 and TRBJ2-2; D gene unclear. With 1 base removed from V and 4 bases from J, the gap between germline ends came to 10 bases. Germline V lookup: CDR1 SGHTA, CDR2 FQGNSA. The CDR3 covers 15 residues. The CDR3 spells CASSLVGRLTGELFF. CDR3 DNA: TGTGCCAGCAGCTTAGTGGGTAGACTCACCGGGGAGCTGTTTTTT. Complete variable domain (other parts from reference TRBV7-2 and TRBJ2-2): GAGVSQSPSNKVTEKGKDVELRCDPISGHTALYWYRQSLGQGLEFLIYFQGNSAPDKSGLPSDRFSAERTGGSVSTLTIQRTQQEDSAVYLCASSLVGRLTGELFFGEGSRLTVL.

This clonotype was found once. The gene calls are TRBV20-1 and TRBJ2-2; 8 nucleotides line up with TRBD2. The junction had 5 bases not matched to a gene; V was cut back by 3 bases and J by 5 bases. Germline V gene sequence: CDR1 DFQATT, CDR2 SNEGSKA (reference sequence). This CDR3 contains 14 residues. The CDR3 DNA follows: TGCAGTGCTAGGGAAGCGGGAGAGACCGGGGAGCTGTTTTTT. Amino acid sequence: CSAREAGETGELFF.

This rearrangement joins TRBV15 to TRBJ1-2, with D perhaps matching TRBD1 (6 bases). V lost 8 bases and J 4 bases, leaving 11 bases between the germline ends. This CDR3 contains 12 residues. Germline V lookup: CDR1 LNHNV, CDR2 YYDKDF (reference sequence). The CDR3 here is CATGGSFYGYTF. In nucleotides, the CDR3 is TGTGCCACCGGGGGCAGTTTCTATGGCTACACCTTC.

The chain carries TRBV4-1 and TRBJ2-7, with D tentatively TRBD2 (7 bases). V was clipped by 0 bases and J by 9 bases, with 15 bases between them. This CDR3 contains 14 residues. Germline CDR1 MGHRA, CDR2 YSYEKL. Written as DNA, the CDR3 is TGCGCCAGCAGCCAAGATCTGAGGGGGGGATCGCAGTACTTC. This gives the protein CASSQDLRGGSQYF.

This chain connects TRBV7-9 to TRBJ1-2; weak D call: TRBD1 (5 bases). The ends were cut back, 3 bases at V and 4 bases at J, with 9 bases in the middle. The CDR3 totals 13 residues. CDR1 and CDR2 (germline): SEHNR, FQNEAQ (reference sequence). This chain's CDR3 is CASSLGEVYGYTF. CDR3 DNA: TGTGCCAGCAGCTTGGGGGAGGTCTATGGCTACACCTTC.

This clonotype was seen a few times. The chain links TRBV12-3 or TRBV12-4 to TRBJ2-7; D gene uncertain. This CDR3 comprises 13 residues. V was shortened by 1 base and J by 2 bases, with 6 bases between the two germline ends. The CDR3 sequence is CASSLVGTYEQYF. CDR3 coding DNA: TGTGCCAGCAGTTTAGTAGGGACCTACGAGCAGTACTTC.

A word on this clonotype: As the CDR3 is not closed by the conserved phenylalanine or tryptophan, this likely results from a read error. The chain recombines TRBV3-1 with TRBJ1-2; 8 bases fit TRBD1. CDR3 length equals 16 residues. V shed 4 bases and J 4 bases; nucleotides not matched to a gene: 11. Germline assignment: CDR1 LGHDT and CDR2 YNNKEL (reference sequence). CDR3 in DNA: TGTGCCAGCAGCCGCAGTCGGACAGGGCCTTTCTATGGCTACACCTCC. Its protein product is CASSRSRTGPFYGYTS.